The 18 T cell receptor beta chains below all came from one sample that was sequenced in a study of cytomegalovirus exposure and HLA in healthy donors (dated by TCRdb to 2016 to 2017). Library construction relied on the immunoSEQ multiplex PCR assay. For the multiplex PCR, a mixture combining 60 forward primers for TCR Vbeta segments and 13 reverse primers for TCR Jbeta segments was used. TCRdb obtained this table from immuneACCESS and retained in-frame rearrangements with V and J assigned. These tables miss some clones; where compared with another copy, unresolved V genes account for less than half of the shortfall, and the remainder is unexplained. The sample table lists 140,000 to 150,000 clones, 70% to 80% of them with a count of one. Jointly, the top ten make up 2% to 2.5% of the sample. The specimen sequenced was PBMCs. The source is a woman aged 18-35 years in good health and CMV-seropositive.

CDR3 nucleotides: TGCGCCAGCAGCTTGGCGCGACAGGGATCAGATACGCAGTATTTT. Encoded protein: CASSLARQGSDTQYF. The chain links TRBV5-1 to TRBJ2-3; 7 bases are shared with TRBD1. This CDR3 has 15 residues. Looked up from germline, CDR1 is SGHRS and CDR2 is YFSETQ. V was pared by 0 bases and J by 4 bases, with 5 bases of the junction left unmatched.

This clone was recorded once. The V gene is TRBV5-6, the J gene TRBJ1-5; 7 bases align to TRBD1. Losses at the gene ends were 4 bases for V and 4 bases for J; bases not matched to a gene: 11. The CDR3 sequence is 16 residues long. Germline V gene lookup returns CDR1 SGHDT and CDR2 YYEEEE. The CDR3 protein is CASSLLDRDSNQPQHF. As DNA, the CDR3 is TGTGCCAGCAGCCTATTGGACCGGGACAGTAATCAGCCCCAGCATTTT.

This chain joins TRBV5-1 and TRBJ1-3, with TRBD1 matching over 8 bases. J lost 0 bases, V lost 3 bases, and 5 bases had no gene match. The CDR3 totals 16 residues. The germline V gene has CDR1 SGHRS and CDR2 YFSETQ. The CDR3 DNA reads as TGCGCCAGCAGCTCGTGGACAGGGACCTCTGGAAACACCATATATTTT. Its translation is CASSSWTGTSGNTIYF. Drawing the rest from reference TRBV5-1 and TRBJ1-3, the complete variable domain is KAGVTQTPRYLIKTRGQQVTLSCSPISGHRSVSWYQQTPGQGLQFLFEYFSETQRNKGNFPGRFSGRQFSNSRSEMNVSTLELGDSALYLCASSSWTGTSGNTIYFGEGSWLTVV.

This chain uses TRBV5-1 with TRBJ1-2; a possible D gene is TRBD1 (5 bases). The CDR3 consists of 14 residues. V was cut by 0 bases and J by 1 base, with 7 bases left in between. Germline V gene sequence: CDR1 SGHRS, CDR2 YFSETQ. CDR3 DNA: TGCGCCAGCAGCTTGGATGACAGTAACTATGGCTACACCTTC. Its protein product is CASSLDDSNYGYTF.

The gene calls are TRBV6-1 and TRBJ1-5; D may be TRBD1 (6 bases). Germline lookup yields CDR1 MNHNS and CDR2 SASEGT. This CDR3 comprises 17 residues. V was pared by 2 bases and J by 0 bases, with 14 bases between. The CDR3 here is CASSEIGQSYSNQPQHF. CDR3 bases: TGTGCCAGCAGTGAAATCGGACAGAGCTATAGCAATCAGCCCCAGCATTTT.

The chain couples TRBV9 to TRBJ1-6; TRBD1 aligns across 7 bases. From germline, CDR1 is SGDLS and CDR2 YYNGEE. Losses at the gene ends were 5 bases for V and 12 bases for J; bases not matched to a gene: 8. The CDR3 contains 13 residues. In DNA, the CDR3 is TGTGCCAGCAGGGGGACAGTTAACCTACCCCTCCACTTT. This sequence encodes CASRGTVNLPLHF.

The chain uses TRBV19 and TRBJ1-2, with TRBD1 matching over 8 bases. CDR1 and CDR2 (germline): LNHDA, SQIVND (reference sequence). The J segment lost 2 bases and the V segment lost 5 bases, leaving 7 bases of the junction unmatched. The CDR3 contains 15 residues. This CDR3 is CASSPRTGLNYGYTF. The DNA of the CDR3 is TGTGCCAGTAGTCCGCGGACAGGGCTGAACTATGGCTACACCTTC.

The V gene is TRBV7-2, the J gene TRBJ2-5; TRBD1 matches at 11 bases. The V gene's germline CDR1 is SGHTA and CDR2 FQGNSA. The ends lost 3 bases at V and 8 bases at J; junction bases unmatched: 8. The CDR3 loop spans 15 amino acids. The CDR3 DNA follows: TGTGCCAGCAGCTTTTTCGGACAGGGGGCCGATACCCAGTACTTC. This gives the protein CASSFFGQGADTQYF. Combining the CDR3 with reference TRBV7-2 and TRBJ2-5 gives the whole variable domain GAGVSQSPSNKVTEKGKDVELRCDPISGHTALYWYRQSLGQGLEFLIYFQGNSAPDKSGLPSDRFSAERTGGSVSTLTIQRTQQEDSAVYLCASSFFGQGADTQYFGPGTRLLVL.

V is TRBV10-3 and J is TRBJ2-7, with 13 bases that match TRBD2. The CDR3 runs 16 residues. Per germline, CDR1 ENHRY and CDR2 SYGVKD. V was pared by 8 bases and J by 7 bases, with 14 bases of the junction left unmatched. CDR3 nucleotide sequence: TGTGCCATCGGGACCACTAGCGGGGGGGGTTTGGGTGAGCAGTACTTC. Protein sequence: CAIGTTSGGGLGEQYF.

CDR3 sequence reads: CASSSTGHNEKLFF. CDR3 DNA: TGTGCCAGCAGCTCGACAGGACATAATGAAAAACTGTTTTTT. The chain combines TRBV7-9 with TRBJ1-4, with D perhaps matching TRBD1 (6 bases). This CDR3 spans 14 amino acids. Per germline, CDR1 SEHNR and CDR2 FQNEAQ (reference sequence). V gave up 4 bases and J gave up 4 bases, with 10 bases separating them.

The V call is TRBV6-6, the J call TRBJ1-5; 9 positions agree with TRBD1. The V gene end was trimmed by 6 bases and the J gene end by 6 bases; junction bases not matched to a gene: 6. Germline CDR1 MNHNY, CDR2 SVGAGI (reference sequence). The CDR3 runs to 14 residues. CDR3 loop: CASRYGTGTQPQHF. CDR3 DNA sequence: TGTGCCAGCAGGTACGGGACAGGGACTCAGCCCCAGCATTTT.

This clone appeared once. V usage is TRBV6-5 and J usage is TRBJ2-1; D possibly corresponds to TRBD1 (7 bases). The CDR3 runs 12 residues. CDR1 and CDR2 from the germline V gene are MNHEY and SVGAGI. V lost 2 bases and J lost 15, with 14 bases in between. The CDR3 bases are TGTGCCAGCAGTTACCAGGGGGGTTTTCTGTTCTTC. The encoded protein is CASSYQGGFLFF.

Worth noting for this clone: At the DNA level, this CDR3 is encoded by other sequences in the same sample as well. V is TRBV9 and J is TRBJ1-1, with TRBD1 identical over 7 bases. The CDR3 has 14 amino acids. Germline V lookup: CDR1 SGDLS, CDR2 YYNGEE. V lost 4 bases to trimming and J lost 0 bases; unmatched junction nucleotides: 3. CDR3: CASSLGQMNTEAFF. The DNA of the CDR3 is TGTGCCAGCAGCCTGGGACAGATGAACACTGAAGCTTTCTTT.

The chain links TRBV5-6 to TRBJ2-1; D possibly corresponds to TRBD2 (5 bases). The germline gives CDR1 SGHDT, CDR2 YYEEEE. Trimming shortened V by 4 bases and J by 7 bases, and 12 bases separated the two germline ends. The CDR3 length is 13 residues. CDR3 sequence: CASSIDYANEQFF. In nucleotides, the CDR3 is TGTGCCAGCAGCATTGACTATGCTAATGAGCAGTTCTTC.

The rearrangement joins TRBV7-9 to TRBJ1-4, with TRBD1 identical over 7 bases. The CDR3 has 14 residues. Losses at the gene ends were 5 bases for V and 7 bases for J; bases not matched to a gene: 7. Germline values: CDR1 SEHNR, CDR2 FQNEAQ (reference sequence). CDR3 nucleotides: TGTGCCAGCAGCCCTAGGGGGCTGGGTGAAAAACTGTTTTTT. This encodes CASSPRGLGEKLFF.

The chain is built from TRBV9 and TRBJ2-2; the match to TRBD2 covers 8 bases. V lost 3 bases to trimming and J lost 5 bases; unmatched junction nucleotides: 9. CDR1 is SGDLS and CDR2 is YYNGEE in the germline V gene. The CDR3 loop spans 16 amino acids. CDR3 nucleotide sequence: TGTGCCAGCAGCGCGCTAGCGGGTACTACAACCGGGGAGCTGTTTTTT. Translating gives CASSALAGTTTGELFF.

J is TRBJ1-5 and V is TRBV29-1; D unclear. V was trimmed by 4 bases and J by 1 base, leaving 8 bases between them. The CDR3 extends over 13 amino acids. Per germline, CDR1 SQVTM and CDR2 ANQGSEA. CDR3 region: CSVAGNSNQPQHF. DNA of the CDR3: TGCAGCGTTGCTGGCAACAGCAATCAGCCCCAGCATTTT.

The chain joins TRBV4-1 to TRBJ2-1; 13 positions agree with TRBD2. This CDR3 has 17 residues. CDR1 and CDR2 from the germline V gene are MGHRA and YSYEKL. With V trimmed by 2 bases and J by 6 bases, 7 bases remained unmatched. CDR3 amino acids: CASSQLETSGGFNEQFF. The CDR3 DNA reads as TGCGCCAGCAGCCAACTCGAGACTAGCGGGGGGTTCAATGAGCAGTTCTTC.